This T cell receptor beta chain comes out of a study of CD8 T cells in Susac syndrome (dated by TCRdb to the late 2010s). Regarding the research as a whole: Among the Susac syndrome patients who were sequenced, clinically active disease was present in roughly six and clinical remission was observed in roughly eight. Repertoire sequencing was used to test whether CD8+ T cell activation and differentiation in Susac syndrome was antigen driven. At blood withdrawal, Susac syndrome patients were either therapy-naive, taking corticosteroids (in some cases with IVIg as well), or taking IVIg alone. General findings and caveats noted by the study authors: No clonal expansion was detected in the CD4+ T cell repertoire of Susac syndrome patients. The number of individuals in the TCR sequencing and HLA analysis was recognized as being relatively small.

RNA was extracted with the RNeasy kit and about 0.5 to 1 ug was reverse transcribed using random hexamers. The immunoSEQ multiplex PCR assay, which covers 54 Vbeta and 13 Jbeta segments, was used to amplify TCR beta CDR3 regions. PCR amplification bias was corrected using a synthetic template baseline for primer optimization and computational correction. As for how the authors treated the data: Reads were annotated to V, D and J genes per IMGT and analyzed with immunoSEQ Analyzer, keeping only productive sequences. Clonality was computed as one minus Shannon entropy normalized by log2 of the number of productive unique sequences. For each patient and control, public and private clones were evaluated within the 100 most prevalent clones. A clone was defined as Susac-specific if it was absent from the healthy and MS cohorts, from over a thousand published viral clones and from other ImmuneACCESS disease sequences. TCRdb passed the public sequencing reads through fastp at Q25 and MiXCR, retaining productive beta sequences. Rows merge per CDR3 protein into single entries with the most common DNA and genes. It is TCRdb's table, rather than the study itself, that gives the V and J calls and clone size. For this sample the table gives about 190,000 distinct CDR3 sequences, of which 90% to 96% were detected only once. The top ten hold approximately 0.1% of the sample.

For this clonotype: There is no known antigen for this receptor. No base-level quality is on record; no much larger clone is a single base apart.

Peripheral blood CD8+ and CD4+ T cells from healthy donors, Susac syndrome patients and multiple sclerosis patients were profiled by high-throughput TCR beta sequencing. The Susac syndrome patients fulfilled recently defined diagnostic criteria for definite or probable disease. Bulk CD8+ and CD4+ T cells were purified by magnetic negative isolation, whereas CD8+ TEMRA cells were enriched by FACS. Blood was drawn into EDTA tubes, processed within 24 hours, and PBMCs were isolated by density gradient centrifugation. PBMCs intended for TCR sequencing were cryopreserved in liquid nitrogen and thawed later in a water bath at 37 degrees C. Purity of sorted or isolated CD4+, CD8+ and CD8+ TEMRA cells was at least 90%. The CDR3 has 15 amino acids, counting the end cysteine and phenylalanine. CDR3 DNA is the only sequence kept; it has 45 bases, read in frame from the first base. A distance of 15 bases separates the germline ends of V and J, which lose 5 bases and 5 bases respectively. Reading the germline V gene gives CDR1 MGHRA and CDR2 YSYEKL.

The V and J genes are TRBV4-1 and TRBJ1-4; a tentative D call is TRBD1 (6 bases match). The receptor was derived from a human donor with Susac syndrome. The specimen was CD4+ T cells from PBMCs. The CDR3 region: CASSDTGTLNEKLFF. The DNA sequence reads TGCGCCAGCAGCGACACCGGGACACTGAATGAAAAACTGTTTTTT.